The T cell receptor (beta chain) under discussion was sequenced for a study of Ad26.COV2.S vaccination and SARS-CoV-2 variants. At the level of the study: The vaccine Ad26.COV2.S was put into the muscle once, or twice with 56 days between.

The treatment denotes: around 19 received Ad26.COV2.S at low or high dose, single or two shots; roughly five received placebo; per-sample allocation not given. Material that was analyzed had been drawn on day 63 after the first vaccine or placebo injection. On this clone: The antigen is not known.

Libraries were prepared by immunoSEQ multiplex PCR; TCRdb keeps only in-frame clonotypes and omits some of them. The table lists about 350,000 clones, less than 90% of them singletons, with approximately 5.9% in the top ten. Germline V gives CDR1 SGHTA, CDR2 FQGTGA. Trimming removed 5 bases at V and 2 bases at J, with 16 bases between. The CDR3 is 15 amino acids. General study points: Overall T cell responses may have been underestimated by the analyses of TCR breadth and depth.

This clonotype was obtained from a person between 18 and 65 years old who received the Ad26.COV2.S COVID-19 vaccine or a placebo. The starting material was peripheral blood, obtained in a trial of Ad26.COV2.S vaccine versus placebo. The chain joins TRBV7-3 to TRBJ2-7; D is perhaps TRBD1 (6 bases). CDR3 amino acids: CASSLYPGQTYEQYF. CDR3 DNA sequence: TGTGCCAGCAGCCTCTATCCCGGACAGACCTACGAGCAGTACTTC.